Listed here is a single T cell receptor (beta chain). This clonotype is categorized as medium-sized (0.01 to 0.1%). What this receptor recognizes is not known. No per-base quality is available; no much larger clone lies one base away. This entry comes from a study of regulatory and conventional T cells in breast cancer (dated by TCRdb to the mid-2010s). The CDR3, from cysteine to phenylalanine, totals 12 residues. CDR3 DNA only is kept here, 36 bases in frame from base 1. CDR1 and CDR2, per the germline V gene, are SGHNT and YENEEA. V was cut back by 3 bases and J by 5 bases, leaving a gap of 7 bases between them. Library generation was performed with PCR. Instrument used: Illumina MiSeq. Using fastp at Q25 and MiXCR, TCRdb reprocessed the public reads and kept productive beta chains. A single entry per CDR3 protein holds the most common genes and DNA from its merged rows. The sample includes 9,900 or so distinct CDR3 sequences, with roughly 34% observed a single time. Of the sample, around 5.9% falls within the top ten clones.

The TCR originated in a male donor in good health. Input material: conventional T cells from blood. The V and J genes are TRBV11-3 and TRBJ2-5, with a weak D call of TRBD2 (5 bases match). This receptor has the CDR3 CASSFSGETQYF. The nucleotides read TGTGCCAGCAGCTTCTCGGGGGAGACCCAGTACTTC.